This T cell receptor beta chain was found in a study of shared T cell receptors in the human thymus listed by TCRdb under 2021. For context, the study as a whole: The study examined how the human thymus generates shared, self-reactive T-cell receptor alpha chains.

Notes on this clone: Its specific antigen is unknown. Base qualities are not recorded, but no much larger clone differs from it by a single base.

The CDR3 contains 18 residues, cysteine and phenylalanine counted. This entry keeps only the CDR3 DNA: 54 bases, framed from base 1. Sequences MDHEN (CDR1) and SYDVKM (CDR2) are obtained from the germline V gene. V is clipped by 6 bases and J by 0 bases, and the sequence between their germline boundaries is 24 bases long. Library preparation used the immunoSEQ multiplex PCR assay. TCRdb mirrors the immuneACCESS table, restricted to in-frame sequences. Some clones are absent from its copies; in checked studies, under half trace to an unresolved V gene, and the reason for the others is unknown. The sample includes hundreds of thousands of clones, with around 87% observed a single time. 0.0094% of the sample comes from the top ten. These data were likewise used in another study, on human thymus T cells. Taken from the second paper: The donors were immunologically healthy infants in Finland who had open corrective cardiac surgery for congenital heart defects. Thymus tissue was collected as surgical resects that were removed during corrective cardiac surgery. Biased V and J gene segment usage appeared to be present in both thymic and peripheral blood repertoires. The related research reported highly overlapping thymic TCR repertoires among unrelated individuals. TCR alpha and beta repertoires from under 10 infant thymus samples and four related peripheral blood samples were characterized in the study. Donor ages ranged from about 6 to 244 days, and the cohort comprised 5 to 7 male and two female infants. After being mechanically released from the tissue, thymocytes were kept at -70 degrees C in pellets of roughly 9.5-32 million cells. A QIAsymphony instrument was used to extract genomic DNA from the frozen cell pellets. The immunoSEQ multiplex PCR assay was used to amplify the TCRB and TCRAD loci from a standardized quantity of quality-controlled genomic DNA. The amplicons spanned the V(D)J region and were long enough to cover the CDR3 and allow V and J genes to be identified. Amplicon sequencing was performed on an Illumina platform through the commercial immunoSEQ service. Primer bias and sequencing errors were corrected as previously described, and TCRAD and TCRB definitions were based on the IMGT database. Repertoires were analysed with immunoSEQ Analyzer 3.0 and VDJTools, covering basic statistics, V/J segment usage, diversity estimates, rarefaction and pairwise overlap. Chao1, ChaoE, Efron-Thisted, Shannon and inverse Simpson indices were used to estimate diversity, which was also estimated on datasets down-sampled to the smallest sample. Repertoire overlap used strict matching of CDR3 nucleotide sequence, V gene and J gene, with Jaccard-based multidimensional scaling clustering. On average, thymus samples yielded around 810,000 unique TCRB clonotypes, whereas blood samples yielded around 84,000.

The specimen was thymocytes. This receptor was taken from a boy under two years old with a congenital heart defect. Donor details come from another sample of the same person, matched by shared clones. The receptor chain draws on TRBV28 and TRBJ2-7; TRBD2 could be the D gene, as 5 bases match. CDR3 reads: CASSSEGRNPETSYEQYF. The DNA is TGTGCCAGCAGCTCCGAGGGAAGGAACCCTGAGACCTCCTACGAGCAGTACTTC. Reference TRBV28 and TRBJ2-7 proteins supply the regions before and after the CDR3; the full variable domain is: DVKVTQSSRYLVKRTGEKVFLECVQDMDHENMFWYRQDPGLGLRLIYFSYDVKMKEKGDIPEGYSVSREKKERFSLILESASTNQTSMYLCASSSEGRNPETSYEQYFGPGTRLTVT.